This TCR beta chain was obtained from a study of cytotoxic CD8 clonotypes in ibrutinib-treated CLL. Overall study results and limits: Baseline values of clonality outstripped age-matched healthy donors and followed circulating CD8+ T-cell counts. Upon ibrutinib response clonality rose, and upon progression it fell back toward baseline.

Clones were read by immunoSEQ multiplex PCR, and TCRdb kept only the in-frame ones, dropping some. The data contain approximately 300,000 clones, around four fifths of them singletons. The CDR3 is made up of 17 amino acids. V was pared by 6 bases and J by 1 base, with 21 bases between. From germline, CDR1 is MGHDK and CDR2 SYGVNS. With respect to this clone: Antigen specificity is unknown.

This sequence joins TRBV25-1 and TRBJ2-5; D possibly matches TRBD1 or TRBD2 (5 bases each). The input for sequencing was PBMCs, taken before ibrutinib treatment. The receptor was derived from a human donor with chronic lymphocytic leukemia. CDR3 sequence reads: CASRGQRTVGGQETQYF. CDR3 bases: TGTGCCAGCAGGGGGCAGCGGACGGTGGGCGGCCAAGAGACCCAGTACTTC.